This T cell receptor beta chain stems from a study of T-cell reconstitution after alpha-beta-depleted transplantation in children. General observations from the study: Fresh T-cell production supplied most of the T-cell counts and diversity seen one year after transplant. Some patients' high day-60 TCRbeta diversity was attributed to recipient cells surviving conditioning. Several hundred expanded graft clones reportedly were the source of alpha-beta T cells about two months after transplant.

The TCRbeta library was prepared with unique molecular identifiers. MiXCR was run by TCRdb on the PCR reads, yielding one entry per CDR3 protein. This sample has a few hundred thousand distinct CDR3 sequences, with roughly 27% found just once. With regard to this clonotype: Its antigen is currently unknown.

The sequences come from PBMCs, collected before TCRalphabeta/CD19-depleted stem cell transplant. The receptor was isolated from a boy younger than two with Wiskott-Aldrich syndrome, due to receive a stem cell transplant.

The CDR3 coding sequence is TGCGCCAGCAGGGGACAGGGAAACTCTGGGGCCAACGTCCTGACTTTC. It yields the protein CASRGQGNSGANVLTF. This sequence joins TRBV10-1 and TRBJ2-6, with 9 bases fitting TRBD1. V lost 6 bases and J lost 0; bases outside the gene matches: 3. Germline CDR1 WNHNN, CDR2 SYGVQD (reference sequence). The CDR3 extends over 16 amino acids.